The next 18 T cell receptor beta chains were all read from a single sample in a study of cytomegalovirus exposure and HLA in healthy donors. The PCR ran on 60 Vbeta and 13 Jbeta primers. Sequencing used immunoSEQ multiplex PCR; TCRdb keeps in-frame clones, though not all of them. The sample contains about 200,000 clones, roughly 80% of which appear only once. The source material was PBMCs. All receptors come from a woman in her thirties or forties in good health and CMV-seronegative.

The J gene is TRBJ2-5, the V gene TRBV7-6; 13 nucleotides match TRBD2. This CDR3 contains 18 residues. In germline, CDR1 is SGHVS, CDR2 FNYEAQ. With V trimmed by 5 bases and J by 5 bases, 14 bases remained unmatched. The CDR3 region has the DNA TGTGCCAGCAGCCGTCCACCCGGACTAGCGGGAGTGGGGGAGACCCAGTACTTC. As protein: CASSRPPGLAGVGETQYF.

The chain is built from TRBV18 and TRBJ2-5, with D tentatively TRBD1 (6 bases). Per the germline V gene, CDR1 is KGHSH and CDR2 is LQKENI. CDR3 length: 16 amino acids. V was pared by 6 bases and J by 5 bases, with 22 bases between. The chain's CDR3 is CASSAPVGRGRETQYF. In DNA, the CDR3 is TGTGCCAGCTCCGCCCCGGTTGGCAGGGGCCGTGAGACCCAGTACTTC.

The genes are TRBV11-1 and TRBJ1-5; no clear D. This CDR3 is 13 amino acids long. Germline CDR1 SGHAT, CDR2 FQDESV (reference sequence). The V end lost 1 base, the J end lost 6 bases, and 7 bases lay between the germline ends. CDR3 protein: CASSLEGSQPQHF. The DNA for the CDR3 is TGTGCCAGCAGCTTAGAAGGGAGTCAGCCCCAGCATTTT.

CDR3 sequence: CASSLDTISYEQYF. CDR3 DNA sequence: TGTGCCAGCAGCTTGGACACGATTTCCTACGAGCAGTACTTC. The chain has TRBV5-4 and TRBJ2-7; unclear D gene. Trimming stripped 0 bases from V and 1 base from J, with 8 bases between. The CDR3 runs to 14 residues. Germline V gives CDR1 SGHNT, CDR2 YYREEE (reference sequence).

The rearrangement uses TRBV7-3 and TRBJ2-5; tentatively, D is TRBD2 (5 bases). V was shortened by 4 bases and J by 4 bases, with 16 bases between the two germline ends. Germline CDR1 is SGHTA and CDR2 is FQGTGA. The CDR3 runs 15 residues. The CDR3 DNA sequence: TGTGCCAGCAGCTCCCACGGGGTGGTAGGAGAGACCCAGTACTTC. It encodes CASSSHGVVGETQYF.

CDR3 sequence: CASSLGAGSSYEQYF. In nucleotides, the CDR3 is TGTGCCAGCAGCTTGGGAGCAGGCAGCTCCTACGAGCAGTACTTC. The rearrangement links TRBV5-5 to TRBJ2-7; D remains ambiguous. Trimming removed 0 bases at V and 0 bases at J, with 10 bases between. This CDR3 comprises 15 residues. Germline lookup yields CDR1 SGHKS and CDR2 YYEKEE (reference sequence).

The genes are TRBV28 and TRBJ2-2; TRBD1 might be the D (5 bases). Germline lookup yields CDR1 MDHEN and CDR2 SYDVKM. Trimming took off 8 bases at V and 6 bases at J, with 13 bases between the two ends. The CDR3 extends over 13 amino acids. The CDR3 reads CASWWGGSGELFF. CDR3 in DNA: TGTGCCAGCTGGTGGGGCGGATCCGGGGAGCTGTTTTTT. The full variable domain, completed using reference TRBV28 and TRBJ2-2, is DVKVTQSSRYLVKRTGEKVFLECVQDMDHENMFWYRQDPGLGLRLIYFSYDVKMKEKGDIPEGYSVSREKKERFSLILESASTNQTSMYLCASWWGGSGELFFGEGSRLTVL.

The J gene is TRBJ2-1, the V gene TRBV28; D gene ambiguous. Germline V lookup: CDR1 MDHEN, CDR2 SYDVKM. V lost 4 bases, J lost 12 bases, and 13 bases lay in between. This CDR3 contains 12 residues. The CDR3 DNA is TGTGCCAGCAGTTCCGCGGTTGTTGGGCAGTTCTTC. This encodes CASSSAVVGQFF.

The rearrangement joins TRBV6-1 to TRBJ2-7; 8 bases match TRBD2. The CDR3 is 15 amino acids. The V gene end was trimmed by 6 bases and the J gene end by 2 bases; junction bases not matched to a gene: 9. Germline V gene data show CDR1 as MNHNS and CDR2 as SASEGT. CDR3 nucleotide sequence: TGTGCCAGCAGGGCCGGGCGGGGGGCAACCTACGAGCAGTACTTC. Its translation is CASRAGRGATYEQYF.

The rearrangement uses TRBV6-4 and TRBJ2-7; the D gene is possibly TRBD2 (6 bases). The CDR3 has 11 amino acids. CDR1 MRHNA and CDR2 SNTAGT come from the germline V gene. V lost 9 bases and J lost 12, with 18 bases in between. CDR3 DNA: TGTGCCAGTGTCCTTGGGGGAGGTGGGTACTTC. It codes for CASVLGGGGYF.

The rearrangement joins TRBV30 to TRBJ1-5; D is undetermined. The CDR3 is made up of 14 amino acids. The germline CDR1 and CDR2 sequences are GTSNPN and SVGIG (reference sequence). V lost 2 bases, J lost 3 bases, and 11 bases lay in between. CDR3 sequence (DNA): TGTGCCTGGAGTCCCGCCAGTTACAATCAGCCCCAGCATTTT. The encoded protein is CAWSPASYNQPQHF.

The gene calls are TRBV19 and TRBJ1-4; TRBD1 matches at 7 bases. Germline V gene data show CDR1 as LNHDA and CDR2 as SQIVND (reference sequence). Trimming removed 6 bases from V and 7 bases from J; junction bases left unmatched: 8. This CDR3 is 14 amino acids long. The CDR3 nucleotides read TGTGCCAGTAGCACTGACAGGGTCGGTGAAAAACTGTTTTTT. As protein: CASSTDRVGEKLFF. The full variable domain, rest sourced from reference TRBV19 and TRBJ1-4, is DGGITQSPKYLFRKEGQNVTLSCEQNLNHDAMYWYRQDPGQGLRLIYYSQIVNDFQKGDIAEGYSVSREKKESFPLTVTSAQKNPTAFYLCASSTDRVGEKLFFGSGTQLSVL.

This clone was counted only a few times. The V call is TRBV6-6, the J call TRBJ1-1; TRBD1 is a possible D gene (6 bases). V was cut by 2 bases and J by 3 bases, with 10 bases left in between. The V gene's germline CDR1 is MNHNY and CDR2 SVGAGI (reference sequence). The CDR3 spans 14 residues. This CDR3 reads CASSYIQGHTEAFF. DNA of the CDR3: TGTGCCAGCAGTTACATTCAGGGGCACACTGAAGCTTTCTTT.

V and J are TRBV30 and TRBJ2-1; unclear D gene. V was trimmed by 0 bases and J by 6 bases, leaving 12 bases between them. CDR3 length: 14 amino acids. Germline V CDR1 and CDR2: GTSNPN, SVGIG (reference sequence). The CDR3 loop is CAWSVGGRRNEQFF. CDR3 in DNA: TGTGCCTGGAGTGTTGGTGGGCGTCGCAATGAGCAGTTCTTC.

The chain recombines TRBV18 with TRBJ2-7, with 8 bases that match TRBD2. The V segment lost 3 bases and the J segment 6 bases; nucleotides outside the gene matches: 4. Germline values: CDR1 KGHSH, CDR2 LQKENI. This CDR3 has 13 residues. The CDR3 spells CASSPGLDAEQYF. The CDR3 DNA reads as TGTGCCAGCTCACCGGGACTAGATGCCGAGCAGTACTTC.

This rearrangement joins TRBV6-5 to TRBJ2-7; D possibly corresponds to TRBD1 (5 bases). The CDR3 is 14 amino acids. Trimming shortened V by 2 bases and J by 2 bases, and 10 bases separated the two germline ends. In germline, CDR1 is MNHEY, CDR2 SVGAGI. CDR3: CASSYNRSPYEQYF. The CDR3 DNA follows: TGTGCCAGCAGTTACAACAGGTCCCCCTACGAGCAGTACTTC.

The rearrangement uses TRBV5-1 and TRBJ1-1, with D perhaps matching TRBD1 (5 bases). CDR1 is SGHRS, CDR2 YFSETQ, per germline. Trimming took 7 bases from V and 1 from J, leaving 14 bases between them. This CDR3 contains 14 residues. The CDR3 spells CASALAGGNTEAFF. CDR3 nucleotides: TGCGCCAGCGCCCTCGCCGGGGGGAACACTGAAGCTTTCTTT.

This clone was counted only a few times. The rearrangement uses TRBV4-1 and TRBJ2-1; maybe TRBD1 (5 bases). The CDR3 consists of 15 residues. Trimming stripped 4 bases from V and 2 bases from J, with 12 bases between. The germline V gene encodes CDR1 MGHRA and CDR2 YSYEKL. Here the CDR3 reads CASSRQRPAYNEQFF. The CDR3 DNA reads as TGCGCCAGCAGCCGACAGAGGCCGGCCTACAATGAGCAGTTCTTC.